The clone carrying this T cell receptor beta chain occurred many times. Its antigen is unknown. V lost 5 bases to trimming and J lost 4 bases, with 15 bases between them. Germline CDR1 and CDR2: SGHTA and FQGNSA. The CDR3 consists of 15 residues. In making diagnoses, clinical symptoms, serum thyroxine and TRAb, thyroid ultrasound and orbital computed tomography were all used. Isolation of PBMCs was performed on about 10 ml fresh peripheral blood. This entry comes from a study of T cells in Graves' hyperthyroidism and ophthalmopathy. General study findings and limits: Progression to ophthalmopathy was predicted a median of approximately seven months early. Most expanded thyroid clonotypes above 0.001 also appeared in blood.

Amplification yielded TCR beta CDR3 regions, with RNA transcripts as the source. HTBI primers drove first-round RT-PCR of the TCR CDR3. TCRdb reanalysed the multiplex PCR reads using MiXCR and keeps one entry per CDR3 protein. The sample holds some 570,000 distinct CDR3 sequences, 17% seen once. The specimen was blood. The TCR comes from a woman between 18 and 29 years old with Graves' ophthalmopathy. J is TRBJ2-1 and V is TRBV7-2; D is uncertain. CDR3 region: CASSPRVVTYNEQFF. DNA for the CDR3: TGTGCCAGCAGCCCCCGGGTCGTAACATACAATGAGCAGTTCTTC.